This record concerns one T cell receptor beta chain sequence. The germline gene is not matched at one end of the junction; a read error may be the cause. Investigators profiled TCR beta VDJ and CDR3 from genomic DNA template. TCRdb re-derived calls from the reads in MiXCR, one entry per CDR3 protein. The sample includes 200,000 to 300,000 distinct CDR3 sequences, approximately 79% seen only once; the top ten take about 41%. The sample belongs to a study of CD8+CD57+ T cells in acquired aplastic anemia. Study context: An average of 3.2 ug of DNA was obtained from sorted CD4+ and CD8+ cells.

The CDR3 is 15 residues long. CDR1 and CDR2 from the germline V gene are SNHLY and FYNNEI. Only patients with CD8+CD57+ cell expansion on flow cytometry were chosen for sequencing. V gene TRBV2 combines with J gene TRBJ2-3, with 7 bases that match TRBD1. Sequencing used sorted CD4+, CD8+, or CD8+CD57+ T cells (not recorded which) from PBMCs. The source is a human donor with aplastic anemia. Written as DNA, the CDR3 is TGTGCCAGCGGGGTAGGGGGACAGAGCACAGATACGTTGTACTTT. Translated: CASGVGGQSTDTLYF.